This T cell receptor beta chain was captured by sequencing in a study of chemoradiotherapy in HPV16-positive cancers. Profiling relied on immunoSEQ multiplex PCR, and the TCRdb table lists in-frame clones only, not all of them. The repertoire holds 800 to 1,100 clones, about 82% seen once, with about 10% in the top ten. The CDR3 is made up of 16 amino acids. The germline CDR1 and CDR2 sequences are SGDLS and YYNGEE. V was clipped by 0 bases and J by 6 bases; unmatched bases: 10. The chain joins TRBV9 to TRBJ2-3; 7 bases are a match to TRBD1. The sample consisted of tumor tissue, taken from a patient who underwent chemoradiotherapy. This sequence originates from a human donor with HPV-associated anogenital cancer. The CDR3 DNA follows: TGTGCCAGCAGCGTAGTAGGGGGCTTATATTTTGATACGCAGTATTTT. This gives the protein CASSVVGGLYFDTQYF.